This TCR beta chain was recovered during a study of response to subunit inactivated influenza vaccine. Findings of the study overall: Few additional T cells are recruited per seasonal influenza vaccination, authors suggested.

V was clipped by 6 bases and J by 0 bases, with 15 bases between them. CDR3 length: 16 residues. Germline CDR1 and CDR2: MDHEN and SYDVKM. Concerning this clonotype: The antigen remains unidentified.

A single record per CDR3 protein comes from TCRdb applying MiXCR to the RT-PCR reads. In the table there are hundreds of thousands of distinct CDR3 sequences, 12% to 15% of which are singletons. Sequencing was performed on PBMCs from blood, taken 14 to 15 days before vaccination. This TCR came from a man aged 50-59 years who received an inactivated influenza vaccine. The chain employs TRBV28 and TRBJ1-5; perhaps TRBD1 as D (6 bases). The DNA of the CDR3 is TGTGCCAGCAGACCCGTCTGGGGGGCTAGCAATCAGCCCCAGCATTTT. Translated, it gives CASRPVWGASNQPQHF.